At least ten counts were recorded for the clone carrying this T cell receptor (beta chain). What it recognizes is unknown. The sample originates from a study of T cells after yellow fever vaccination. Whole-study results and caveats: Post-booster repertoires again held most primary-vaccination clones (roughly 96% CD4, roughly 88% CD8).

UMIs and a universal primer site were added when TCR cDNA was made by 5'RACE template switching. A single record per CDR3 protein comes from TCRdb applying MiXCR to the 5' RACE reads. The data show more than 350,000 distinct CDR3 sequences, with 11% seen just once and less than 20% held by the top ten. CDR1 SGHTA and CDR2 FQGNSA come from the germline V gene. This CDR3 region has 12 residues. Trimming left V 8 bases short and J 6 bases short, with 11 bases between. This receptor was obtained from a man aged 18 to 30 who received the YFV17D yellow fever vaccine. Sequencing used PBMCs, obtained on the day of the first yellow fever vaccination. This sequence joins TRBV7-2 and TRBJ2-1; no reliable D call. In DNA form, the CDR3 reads TGTGCCAGCGAGACGACCCGCAATGAGCAGTTCTTC. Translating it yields CASETTRNEQFF.